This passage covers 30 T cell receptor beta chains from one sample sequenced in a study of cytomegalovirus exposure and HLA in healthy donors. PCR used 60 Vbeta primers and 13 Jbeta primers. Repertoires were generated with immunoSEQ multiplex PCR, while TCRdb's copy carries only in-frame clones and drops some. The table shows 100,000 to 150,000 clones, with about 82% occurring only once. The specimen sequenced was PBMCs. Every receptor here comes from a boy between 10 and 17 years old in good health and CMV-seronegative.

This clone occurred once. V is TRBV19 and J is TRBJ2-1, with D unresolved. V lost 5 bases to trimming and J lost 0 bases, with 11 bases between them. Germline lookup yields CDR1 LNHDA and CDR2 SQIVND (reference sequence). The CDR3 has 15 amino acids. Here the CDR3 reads CASSVLLHSYNEQFF. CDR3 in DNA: TGTGCCAGTAGTGTCCTGTTACACTCCTACAATGAGCAGTTCTTC.

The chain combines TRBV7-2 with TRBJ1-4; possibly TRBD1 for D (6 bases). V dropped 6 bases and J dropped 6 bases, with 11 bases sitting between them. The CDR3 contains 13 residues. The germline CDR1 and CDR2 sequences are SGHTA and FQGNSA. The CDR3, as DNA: TGTGCCAGCAGAGGGCCAGGGGATGAAAAACTGTTTTTT. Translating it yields CASRGPGDEKLFF.

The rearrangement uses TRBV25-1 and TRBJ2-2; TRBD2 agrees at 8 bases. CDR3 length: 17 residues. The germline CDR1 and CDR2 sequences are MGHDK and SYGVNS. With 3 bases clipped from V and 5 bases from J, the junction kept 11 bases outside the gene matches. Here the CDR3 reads CASSDLAGAVVTGELFF. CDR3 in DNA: TGTGCCAGCAGTGACCTAGCGGGTGCCGTTGTAACCGGGGAGCTGTTTTTT.

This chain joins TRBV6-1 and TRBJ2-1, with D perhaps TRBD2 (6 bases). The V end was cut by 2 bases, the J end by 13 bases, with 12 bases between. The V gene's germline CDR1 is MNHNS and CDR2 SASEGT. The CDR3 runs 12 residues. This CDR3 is CASSESGRRQFF. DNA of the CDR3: TGTGCCAGCAGTGAATCAGGGAGGCGACAGTTCTTC.

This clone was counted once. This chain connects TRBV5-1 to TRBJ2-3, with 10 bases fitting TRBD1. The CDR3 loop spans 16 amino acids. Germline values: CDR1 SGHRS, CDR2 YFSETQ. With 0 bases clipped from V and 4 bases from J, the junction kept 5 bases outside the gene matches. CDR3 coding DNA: TGCGCCAGCAGCTTGGCCGGGACAGGGGCTGCAGATACGCAGTATTTT. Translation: CASSLAGTGAADTQYF.

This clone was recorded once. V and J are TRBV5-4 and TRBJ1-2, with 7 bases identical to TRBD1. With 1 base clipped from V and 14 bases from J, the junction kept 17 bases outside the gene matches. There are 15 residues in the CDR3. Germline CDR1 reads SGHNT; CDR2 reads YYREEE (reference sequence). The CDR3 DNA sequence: TGTGCCAGCAGCTTGCCAGGGGGAGGAGCAAGAAGTAGGACCTTC. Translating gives CASSLPGGGARSRTF.

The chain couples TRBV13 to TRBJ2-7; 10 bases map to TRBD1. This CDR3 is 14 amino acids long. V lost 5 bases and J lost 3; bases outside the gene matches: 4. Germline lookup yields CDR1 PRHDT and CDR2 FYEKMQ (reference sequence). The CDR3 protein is CASSAGQGSYEQYF. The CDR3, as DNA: TGTGCCAGCAGCGCGGGACAGGGGAGCTACGAGCAGTACTTC.

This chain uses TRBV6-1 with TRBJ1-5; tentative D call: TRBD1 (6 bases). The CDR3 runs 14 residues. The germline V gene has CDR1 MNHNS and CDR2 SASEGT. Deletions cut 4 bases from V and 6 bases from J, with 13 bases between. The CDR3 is CASSVDRLSQPQHF. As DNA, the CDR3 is TGTGCCAGCAGTGTCGACAGGCTATCTCAGCCCCAGCATTTT.

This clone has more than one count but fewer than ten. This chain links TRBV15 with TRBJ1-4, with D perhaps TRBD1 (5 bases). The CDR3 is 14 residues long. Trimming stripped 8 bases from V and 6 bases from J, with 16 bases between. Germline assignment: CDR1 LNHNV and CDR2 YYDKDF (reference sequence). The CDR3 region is CATAWSLRDEKLFF. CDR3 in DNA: TGTGCCACCGCCTGGTCCCTCAGGGATGAAAAACTGTTTTTT.

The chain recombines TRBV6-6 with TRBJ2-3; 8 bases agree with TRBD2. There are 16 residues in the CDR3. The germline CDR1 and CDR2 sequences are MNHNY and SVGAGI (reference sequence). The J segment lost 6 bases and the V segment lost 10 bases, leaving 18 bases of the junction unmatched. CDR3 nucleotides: TGTGCCACCATCCCTCCTACGGGAGGGCGGAGGGATACGCAGTATTTT. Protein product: CATIPPTGGRRDTQYF.

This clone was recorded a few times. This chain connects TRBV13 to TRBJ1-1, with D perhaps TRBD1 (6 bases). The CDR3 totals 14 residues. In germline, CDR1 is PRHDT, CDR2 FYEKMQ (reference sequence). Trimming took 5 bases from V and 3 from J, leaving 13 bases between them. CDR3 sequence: CASSPRTVDTEAFF. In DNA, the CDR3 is TGTGCCAGCAGCCCCCGGACAGTCGACACTGAAGCTTTCTTT.

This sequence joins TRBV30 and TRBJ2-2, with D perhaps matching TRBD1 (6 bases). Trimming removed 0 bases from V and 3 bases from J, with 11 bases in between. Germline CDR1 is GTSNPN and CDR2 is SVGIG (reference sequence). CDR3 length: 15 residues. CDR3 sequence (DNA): TGTGCCTGGAGTGTGTACAGGGATGACACCGGGGAGCTGTTTTTT. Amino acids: CAWSVYRDDTGELFF.

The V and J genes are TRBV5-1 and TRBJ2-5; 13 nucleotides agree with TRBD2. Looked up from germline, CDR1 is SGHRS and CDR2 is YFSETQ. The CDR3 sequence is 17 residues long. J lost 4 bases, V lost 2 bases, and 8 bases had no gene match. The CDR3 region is CASSLGLAGVGGETQYF. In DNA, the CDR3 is TGCGCCAGCAGCTTAGGACTAGCGGGAGTAGGCGGAGAGACCCAGTACTTC. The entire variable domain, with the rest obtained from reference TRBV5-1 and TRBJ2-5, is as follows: KAGVTQTPRYLIKTRGQQVTLSCSPISGHRSVSWYQQTPGQGLQFLFEYFSETQRNKGNFPGRFSGRQFSNSRSEMNVSTLELGDSALYLCASSLGLAGVGGETQYFGPGTRLLVL.

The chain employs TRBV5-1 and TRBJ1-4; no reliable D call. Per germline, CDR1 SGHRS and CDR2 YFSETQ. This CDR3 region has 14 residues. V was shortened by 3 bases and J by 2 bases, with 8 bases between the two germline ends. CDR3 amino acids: CASSYTGTNEKLFF. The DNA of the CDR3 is TGCGCCAGCAGCTACACCGGGACTAATGAAAAACTGTTTTTT.

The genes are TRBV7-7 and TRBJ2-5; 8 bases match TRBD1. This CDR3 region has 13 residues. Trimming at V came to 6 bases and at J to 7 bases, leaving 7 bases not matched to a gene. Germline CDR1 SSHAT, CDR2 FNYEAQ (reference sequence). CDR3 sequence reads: CASSPTGGTTQYF. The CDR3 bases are TGTGCCAGCAGTCCCACAGGGGGAACGACCCAGTACTTC.

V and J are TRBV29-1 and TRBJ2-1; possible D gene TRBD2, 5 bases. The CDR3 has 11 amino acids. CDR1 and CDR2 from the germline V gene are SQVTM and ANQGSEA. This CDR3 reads CRAVSYNEQFF. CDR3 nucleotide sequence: TGCAGAGCGGTCTCCTACAATGAGCAGTTCTTC.

The CDR3 region is CASSFQLAGGTFYEQYF. CDR3 DNA sequence: TGTGCCAGCAGCTTCCAACTAGCGGGAGGGACCTTCTACGAGCAGTACTTC. V and J are TRBV11-3 and TRBJ2-7, with TRBD2 identical over 13 bases. The CDR3 totals 17 residues. The J segment lost 3 bases and the V segment lost 3 bases, leaving 8 bases of the junction unmatched. From germline, CDR1 is SGHNT and CDR2 YENEEA.

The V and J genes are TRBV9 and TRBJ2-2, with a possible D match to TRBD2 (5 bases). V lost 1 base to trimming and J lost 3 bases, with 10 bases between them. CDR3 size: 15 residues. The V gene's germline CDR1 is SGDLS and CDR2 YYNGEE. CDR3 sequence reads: CASSVRAAYTGELFF. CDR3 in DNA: TGTGCCAGCAGCGTAAGAGCGGCCTACACCGGGGAGCTGTTTTTT. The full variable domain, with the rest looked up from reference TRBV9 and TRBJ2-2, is DSGVTQTPKHLITATGQRVTLRCSPRSGDLSVYWYQQSLDQGLQFLIQYYNGEERAKGNILERFSAQQFPDLHSELNLSSLELGDSALYFCASSVRAAYTGELFFGEGSRLTVL.

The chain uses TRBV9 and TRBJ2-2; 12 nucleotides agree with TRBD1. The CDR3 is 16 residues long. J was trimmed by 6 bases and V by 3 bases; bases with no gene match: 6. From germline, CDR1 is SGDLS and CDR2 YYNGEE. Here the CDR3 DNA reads TGTGCCAGCAGCGGAGGGGGGACAGGGGGCCCCGGGGAGCTGTTTTTT. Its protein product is CASSGGGTGGPGELFF.

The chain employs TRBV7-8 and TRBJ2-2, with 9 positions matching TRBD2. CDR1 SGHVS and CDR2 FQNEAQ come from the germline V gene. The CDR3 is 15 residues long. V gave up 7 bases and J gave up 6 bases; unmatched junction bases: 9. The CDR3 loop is CASTRLGGRAGELFF. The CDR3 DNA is TGTGCCAGCACCCGTCTGGGCGGGAGGGCCGGGGAGCTGTTTTTT. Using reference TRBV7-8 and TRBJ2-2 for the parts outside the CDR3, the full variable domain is GAGVSQSPRYKVAKRGQDVALRCDPISGHVSLFWYQQALGQGPEFLTYFQNEAQLDKSGLPSDRFFAERPEGSVSTLKIQRTQQEDSAVYLCASTRLGGRAGELFFGEGSRLTVL.

The DNA for the CDR3 is TGTGCCAGCAGCCAAGATGAACAGGGGGCTGGGTGGGACACCGGGGAGCTGTTTTTT. Its protein is CASSQDEQGAGWDTGELFF. The chain carries TRBV4-2 and TRBJ2-2; 9 positions match TRBD1. Germline CDR1 is LGHNA and CDR2 is YNFKEQ. After removal of 0 bases from V and 3 bases from J, the junction contained 11 bases not matched to a gene. The CDR3 totals 19 residues.

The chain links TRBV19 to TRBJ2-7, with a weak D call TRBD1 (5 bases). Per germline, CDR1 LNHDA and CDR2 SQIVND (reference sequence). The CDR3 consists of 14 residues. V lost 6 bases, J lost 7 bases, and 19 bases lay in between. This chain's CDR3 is CASSASGPLGEQYF. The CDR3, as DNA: TGTGCCAGTAGCGCCTCAGGGCCCCTGGGGGAGCAGTACTTC.

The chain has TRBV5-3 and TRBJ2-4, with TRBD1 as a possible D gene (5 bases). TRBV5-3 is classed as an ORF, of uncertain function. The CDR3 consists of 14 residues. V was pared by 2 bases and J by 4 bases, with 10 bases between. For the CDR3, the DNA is TGTGCCAGAAGCTTACAGGCCCCGAAAAACATTCAGTACTTC. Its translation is CARSLQAPKNIQYF.

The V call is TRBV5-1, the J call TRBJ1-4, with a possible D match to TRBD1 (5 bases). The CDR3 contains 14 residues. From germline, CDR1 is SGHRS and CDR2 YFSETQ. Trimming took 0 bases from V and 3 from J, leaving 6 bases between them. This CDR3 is CASSLAGPNEKLFF. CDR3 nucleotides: TGCGCCAGCAGCTTGGCAGGGCCTAATGAAAAACTGTTTTTT.

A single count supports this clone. The CDR3 sequence: CASSTGTANTGELFF. DNA of the CDR3: TGTGCCAGCAGTACCGGGACAGCTAACACCGGGGAGCTGTTTTTT. The chain has TRBV2 and TRBJ2-2; TRBD1 matches 7 bases. CDR1 SNHLY and CDR2 FYNNEI come from the germline V gene. The trim removed 5 bases at V and 2 bases at J, leaving 5 bases unmatched. The CDR3 is 15 residues long.

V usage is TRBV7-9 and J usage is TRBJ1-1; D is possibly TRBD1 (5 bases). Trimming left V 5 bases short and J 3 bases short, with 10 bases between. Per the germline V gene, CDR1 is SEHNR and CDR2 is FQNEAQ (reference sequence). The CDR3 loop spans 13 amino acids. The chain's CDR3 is CASSLPGDTEAFF. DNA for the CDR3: TGTGCCAGCAGCCTCCCGGGGGACACTGAAGCTTTCTTT.

Written as DNA, the CDR3 is TGTGCCAGCAGCCGTTGGGGGGGGACGGGCACTGAAGCTTTCTTT. This sequence encodes CASSRWGGTGTEAFF. The rearrangement links TRBV4-2 to TRBJ1-1; weak D call: TRBD1 (5 bases). V lost 4 bases, J lost 4 bases, and 16 bases lay in between. The CDR3 contains 15 residues. The germline CDR1 and CDR2 sequences are LGHNA and YNFKEQ.

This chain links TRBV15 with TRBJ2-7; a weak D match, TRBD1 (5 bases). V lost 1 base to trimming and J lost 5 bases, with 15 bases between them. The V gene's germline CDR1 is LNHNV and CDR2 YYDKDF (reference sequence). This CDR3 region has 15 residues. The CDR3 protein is CATSRVADTAHEQYF. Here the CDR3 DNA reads TGTGCCACCAGCAGAGTGGCGGACACCGCCCACGAGCAGTACTTC.

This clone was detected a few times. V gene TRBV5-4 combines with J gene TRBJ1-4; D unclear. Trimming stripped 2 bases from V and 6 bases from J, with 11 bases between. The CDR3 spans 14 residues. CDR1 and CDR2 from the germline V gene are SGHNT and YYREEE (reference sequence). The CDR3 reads CASSFGGSDEKLFF. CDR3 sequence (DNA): TGTGCCAGCAGCTTTGGTGGGAGCGATGAAAAACTGTTTTTT.

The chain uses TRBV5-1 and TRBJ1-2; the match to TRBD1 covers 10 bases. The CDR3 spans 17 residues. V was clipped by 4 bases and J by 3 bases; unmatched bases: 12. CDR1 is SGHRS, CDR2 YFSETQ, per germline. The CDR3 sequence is CASSPREGTGVDYGYTF. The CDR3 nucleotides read TGCGCCAGCAGCCCTCGAGAGGGGACAGGGGTTGACTATGGCTACACCTTC.